This T cell receptor (beta chain) was captured in a study of T cells after somatic rescue of genetic block. This clone was counted a single time. Assay: immunoSEQ multiplex PCR; the TCRdb copy retains only in-frame clones and omits some. The sample holds about 120,000 clones, around nine tenths seen once. Sequencing was carried out using peripheral blood mononuclear cells (PBMCs). The TCR was taken from a woman in her late teens or twenties.

The CDR3 here is CASSLGSVGSYEQYF. DNA of the CDR3: TGTGCCAGCAGCTTGGGCAGCGTGGGGTCCTACGAGCAGTACTTC. The rearrangement uses TRBV7-6 and TRBJ2-7; D not certain. The CDR3 runs to 15 residues. V gave up 3 bases and J gave up 1 base, with 13 bases separating them. Germline loops: CDR1 SGHVS, CDR2 FNYEAQ.